The 20 T cell receptor beta chains below were found in one sample sequenced in a study of blood T cell repertoires in COVID-19. The method was immunoSEQ multiplex PCR; TCRdb's version includes in-frame clones alone and lacks a portion of them. This table has about 62,000 clones, 86% appearing once. Sequencing was carried out using peripheral blood. These receptors all stem from a woman of 80 years or more with acute or convalescent COVID-19.

The chain carries TRBV9 and TRBJ2-5; D is perhaps TRBD1 (7 bases). V was clipped by 3 bases and J by 0 bases, with 12 bases between them. Germline values: CDR1 SGDLS, CDR2 YYNGEE. The CDR3 runs 15 residues. In DNA form, the CDR3 reads TGTGCCAGCAGCGCCCAGGGGGGCCACCAAGAGACCCAGTACTTC. Protein product: CASSAQGGHQETQYF.

The chain carries TRBV7-6 and TRBJ1-2; a possible D gene is TRBD1 (5 bases). Trimming cost V 3 bases and J 9 bases, with 17 bases left between them. Germline V lookup: CDR1 SGHVS, CDR2 FNYEAQ. This CDR3 contains 14 residues. DNA for the CDR3: TGTGCCAGCAGCTTTGGCAGGGTTCTGAGTCGCTACACCTTC. It translates to CASSFGRVLSRYTF.

This chain joins TRBV10-2 and TRBJ1-6; D gene ambiguous. Trimming cost V 6 bases and J 7 bases, with 16 bases left between them. Germline loops: CDR1 WSHSY, CDR2 SAAADI. CDR3 size: 15 residues. Written as DNA, the CDR3 is TGCGCCAGCAGCCTTGTGAGGCCGGGGAATTCACCCCTCCACTTT. Translating it yields CASSLVRPGNSPLHF.

Here the CDR3 DNA reads TGTGCCAGCTCACCCCGGACAGGGGCGGACTATGGCTACACCTTC. Translation: CASSPRTGADYGYTF. This chain joins TRBV18 and TRBJ1-2; TRBD1 aligns across 9 bases. Germline loops: CDR1 KGHSH, CDR2 LQKENI. CDR3 length: 15 amino acids. V lost 3 bases and J lost 3; bases outside the gene matches: 5.

The chain employs TRBV7-2 and TRBJ2-7; D may be TRBD1 (5 bases). This CDR3 contains 14 residues. The V and J ends lost 1 base and 2 bases respectively, with 9 bases between them. Germline CDR1 SGHTA, CDR2 FQGNSA. CDR3 DNA sequence: TGTGCCAGCAGCTTAGTTGGACACGCCTACGAGCAGTACTTC. It translates to CASSLVGHAYEQYF.

The chain combines TRBV6-1 with TRBJ2-5; 9 positions match TRBD2. This CDR3 region has 14 residues. V dropped 4 bases and J dropped 5; count of bases not matched to a gene: 5. Germline CDR1 and CDR2: MNHNS and SASEGT. The CDR3 reads CASSVAGALETQYF. Written as DNA, the CDR3 is TGTGCCAGCAGTGTAGCGGGAGCTTTGGAGACCCAGTACTTC.

This sequence joins TRBV5-1 and TRBJ1-2; TRBD1 aligns across 7 bases. Germline V gene data show CDR1 as SGHRS and CDR2 as YFSETQ. Losses at the gene ends were 1 base for V and 7 bases for J; bases not matched to a gene: 4. The CDR3 spans 13 residues. The CDR3 DNA is TGCGCCAGCAGCTTGTCACCAGGGGGTGGCTACACCTTC. It is translated as CASSLSPGGGYTF.

This clone was counted a single time. The CDR3 coding sequence is TGCAGCGTCGACAGGAGCGGGGATGAAAAACTGTTTTTT. It encodes CSVDRSGDEKLFF. The chain links TRBV29-1 to TRBJ1-4, with D maybe TRBD1 (6 bases). The CDR3 is 13 amino acids. Between the trimmed V and J ends, which lost 6 bases and 6 bases, there was a span of 14 bases. Germline V gene lookup returns CDR1 SQVTM and CDR2 ANQGSEA.

This clone was counted a single time. The chain uses TRBV30 and TRBJ1-2; TRBD1 is a possible D gene (5 bases). Germline V lookup: CDR1 GTSNPN, CDR2 SVGIG (reference sequence). The V and J ends lost 2 bases and 2 bases respectively, with 6 bases between them. The CDR3 consists of 12 residues. The CDR3 protein is CAWSRGNYGYTF. CDR3 nucleotides: TGTGCCTGGAGTCGGGGGAACTATGGCTACACCTTC.

In nucleotides, the CDR3 is TGTGCCAGCAGCCCGACAGGCGCCCCTTCCTACAATGAGCAGTTCTTC. Its protein product is CASSPTGAPSYNEQFF. The chain employs TRBV11-2 and TRBJ2-1, with TRBD1 as a possible D gene (6 bases). Germline CDR1 SGHAT, CDR2 FQNNGV. The CDR3 is made up of 16 amino acids. V was pared by 5 bases and J by 1 base, with 15 bases between.

The genes are TRBV24-1 and TRBJ1-5; tentative D call: TRBD1 (6 bases). Trimming cost V 2 bases and J 1 base, with 11 bases left between them. The CDR3 runs to 16 residues. CDR1 KGHDR and CDR2 SFDVKD come from the germline V gene. CDR3 protein: CATSDSGRGSNQPQHF. CDR3 bases: TGTGCCACCAGTGATTCCGGCAGGGGAAGCAATCAGCCCCAGCATTTT.

The count of this clone is one. The V gene is TRBV13, the J gene TRBJ1-1, with a possible D match to TRBD1 (5 bases). Germline values: CDR1 PRHDT, CDR2 FYEKMQ (reference sequence). The CDR3 has 16 residues. Between the trimmed V and J ends, which lost 1 base and 0 bases, there was a span of 12 bases. The CDR3 loop reads CASSLARRQLNTEAFF. The CDR3, as DNA: TGTGCCAGCAGCTTAGCCCGGCGACAGTTGAACACTGAAGCTTTCTTT.

The chain joins TRBV5-1 to TRBJ2-3, with D maybe TRBD2 (5 bases). V lost 0 bases and J 3 bases, leaving 11 bases between the germline ends. Germline loops: CDR1 SGHRS, CDR2 YFSETQ. This CDR3 is 15 amino acids long. CDR3 sequence: CASSLGGVETDTQYF. As DNA, the CDR3 is TGCGCCAGCAGCTTGGGGGGAGTAGAAACAGATACGCAGTATTTT. The full variable domain, completed using reference TRBV5-1 and TRBJ2-3, is KAGVTQTPRYLIKTRGQQVTLSCSPISGHRSVSWYQQTPGQGLQFLFEYFSETQRNKGNFPGRFSGRQFSNSRSEMNVSTLELGDSALYLCASSLGGVETDTQYFGPGTRLTVL.

This chain uses TRBV5-1 with TRBJ1-6, with 9 bases fitting TRBD1. This CDR3 spans 15 amino acids. Germline V gives CDR1 SGHRS, CDR2 YFSETQ. The junction had 4 bases not matched to a gene; V was cut back by 0 bases and J by 9 bases. CDR3 nucleotides: TGCGCCAGCAGCTTGGTTTTGGACAGGGGTTCACCCCTCCACTTT. Its translation: CASSLVLDRGSPLHF.

This clone was detected only once. The rearrangement links TRBV19 to TRBJ2-7; D ambiguous. The germline CDR1 and CDR2 sequences are LNHDA and SQIVND (reference sequence). V lost 4 bases to trimming and J lost 1 base, with 11 bases between them. The CDR3 spans 14 residues. The CDR3 bases are TGTGCCAGTAGTAGGTCGGTCGGGTCCTACGAGCAGTACTTC. Protein sequence: CASSRSVGSYEQYF.

The chain employs TRBV2 and TRBJ2-7; 14 bases align to TRBD2. This CDR3 is 15 amino acids long. The J segment lost 6 bases and the V segment lost 4 bases, leaving 5 bases of the junction unmatched. Per germline, CDR1 SNHLY and CDR2 FYNNEI. The CDR3 region is CASSGQGLAGGEQYF. The CDR3 bases are TGTGCCAGCAGTGGACAAGGACTAGCGGGAGGCGAGCAGTACTTC.

This chain joins TRBV30 and TRBJ2-6; a possible D gene is TRBD1 (6 bases). CDR3 size: 17 residues. CDR1 is GTSNPN, CDR2 SVGIG, per germline (reference sequence). Between the trimmed V and J ends, which lost 4 bases and 0 bases, there was a span of 16 bases. Written as DNA, the CDR3 is TGTGCCTGGACACCAGGGGTTTACGCCTCTGGGGCCAACGTCCTGACTTTC. Amino acids: CAWTPGVYASGANVLTF. Full variable domain (rest looked up from reference TRBV30 and TRBJ2-6): SQTIHQWPATLVQPVGSPLSLECTVEGTSNPNLYWYRQAAGRGLQLLFYSVGIGQISSEVPQNLSASRPQDRQFILSSKKLLLSDSGFYLCAWTPGVYASGANVLTFGAGSRLTVL.

The chain employs TRBV11-2 and TRBJ2-7; D remains ambiguous. V shed 2 bases and J shed 12 bases, with 14 bases lying between them. The CDR3 sequence is 12 residues long. CDR1 and CDR2 (germline): SGHAT, FQNNGV. Here the CDR3 reads CASSLLSGEMYF. In DNA, the CDR3 is TGTGCCAGCAGCTTATTATCGGGTGAGATGTACTTC.

The chain uses TRBV19 and TRBJ1-6; D is undetermined. There are 15 residues in the CDR3. Germline CDR1 reads LNHDA; CDR2 reads SQIVND (reference sequence). The CDR3 nucleotides read TGTGCAACCCGAGGGAACAGCCTCAATAATTCACCCCTCCACTTT. Its protein is CATRGNSLNNSPLHF.

Here the CDR3 reads CASRDRSETQYF. DNA of the CDR3: TGTGCCAGCCGGGACAGGTCTGAGACCCAGTACTTC. This chain links TRBV19 with TRBJ2-5, with 8 bases identical to TRBD1. The germline gives CDR1 LNHDA, CDR2 SQIVND (reference sequence). Trimming removed 9 bases from V and 5 bases from J; junction bases left unmatched: 5. There are 12 residues in the CDR3.